This T cell receptor beta chain was sequenced in a study of cytomegalovirus exposure and HLA in healthy donors. Findings and limits, study-wide: In a later analysis, specific HLA alleles were associated with around 17,000 TCR beta sequences at a 0.05 false discovery rate. Through in vitro validation, three CMV-associated chains were shown to be specific for CMV antigens. Immune exposure information available was restricted to CMV serostatus.

Germline-derived CDR1 and CDR2 are LNHDA and SQIVND (reference sequence). Trimming removed 4 bases from V and 12 bases from J, with 13 bases in between. CDR3 length: 11 residues. Primers included in the PCR were 60 Vbeta and 13 Jbeta primers. In the original workflow: In a later analysis, about 9.9 million of around 75 million unique beta chains occurred in at least two donors. Produced via immunoSEQ multiplex PCR; TCRdb's table is partial and in-frame only. For V, J and clone size, that table is used; D and trimming come from the DNA. The data contain more than 95,000 clones, approximately 16% of them singletons. A remark on this clone: What it binds is not known.

The chain combines TRBV19 with TRBJ2-7; D remains ambiguous. Sequencing input: PBMCs. This clonotype was obtained from a female donor in good health and CMV-seronegative. The CDR3 DNA sequence: TGTGCCAGTAGTACTGCAACAGTTATGTACTTC. Its translation is CASSTATVMYF.